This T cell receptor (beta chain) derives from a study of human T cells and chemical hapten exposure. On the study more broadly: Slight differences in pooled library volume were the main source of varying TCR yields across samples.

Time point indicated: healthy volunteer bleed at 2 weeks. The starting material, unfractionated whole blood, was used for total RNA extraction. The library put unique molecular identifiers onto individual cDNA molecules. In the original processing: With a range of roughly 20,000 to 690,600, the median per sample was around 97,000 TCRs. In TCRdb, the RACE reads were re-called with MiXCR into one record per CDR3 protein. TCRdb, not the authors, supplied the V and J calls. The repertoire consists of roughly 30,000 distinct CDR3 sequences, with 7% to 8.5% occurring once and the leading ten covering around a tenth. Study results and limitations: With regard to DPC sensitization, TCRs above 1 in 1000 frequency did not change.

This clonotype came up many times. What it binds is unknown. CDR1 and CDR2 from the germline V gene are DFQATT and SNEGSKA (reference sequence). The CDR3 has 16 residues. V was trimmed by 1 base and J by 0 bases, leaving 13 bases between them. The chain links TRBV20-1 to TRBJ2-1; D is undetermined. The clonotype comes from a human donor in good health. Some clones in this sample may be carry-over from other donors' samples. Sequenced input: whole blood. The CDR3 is CSARVPDSISYNEQFF. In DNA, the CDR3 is TGCAGTGCTAGAGTCCCCGACTCAATCTCCTACAATGAGCAGTTCTTC.